This TCR beta chain was captured in a study of cytomegalovirus exposure and HLA in healthy donors. Deletions cut 4 bases from V and 4 bases from J, with 15 bases between. This CDR3 has 15 amino acids. Germline V gene lookup returns CDR1 SGHRS and CDR2 YFSETQ. Use of 60 Vbeta and 13 Jbeta primers characterized the PCR. Measured with immunoSEQ multiplex PCR; TCRdb has only the in-frame clones, and not every one. The sample carries 150,000 to 170,000 clones, about four fifths recorded once. The TCR comes from a man aged 18 to 30 in good health and CMV-seronegative. The chain joins TRBV5-1 to TRBJ2-1; tentatively, D is TRBD2 (5 bases). Sequencing was performed on PBMCs. The CDR3 nucleotides are TGCGCCAGCAGCCTAGGACCAGAGGGATACAATGAGCAGTTCTTC. This encodes CASSLGPEGYNEQFF. The full variable domain, completed using reference TRBV5-1 and TRBJ2-1, is KAGVTQTPRYLIKTRGQQVTLSCSPISGHRSVSWYQQTPGQGLQFLFEYFSETQRNKGNFPGRFSGRQFSNSRSEMNVSTLELGDSALYLCASSLGPEGYNEQFFGPGTRLTVL.